One sample yielded the 6 T cell receptor beta chains listed below, sequenced in a study of blood T cell repertoires in COVID-19. The table came from immunoSEQ multiplex PCR; TCRdb's copy has only in-frame clones and leaves some out. This table has under 350,000 clones, approximately 89% appearing once. The sequenced material came from PBMCs or T cells enriched from blood (not recorded which). Source of these receptors: a woman under 30 who had recovered from COVID-19.

The chain combines TRBV2 with TRBJ1-2; 9 nucleotides match TRBD1. CDR1 SNHLY and CDR2 FYNNEI come from the germline V gene. There are 15 residues in the CDR3. V dropped 4 bases and J dropped 4; count of bases not matched to a gene: 7. This chain's CDR3 is CASSVSGTGPYGYTF. CDR3 sequence (DNA): TGTGCCAGCAGTGTATCCGGGACAGGGCCCTATGGCTACACCTTC.

The chain joins TRBV12-5 to TRBJ1-1; weak D call: TRBD1 (6 bases). The V gene's germline CDR1 is LGHNT and CDR2 FRNRAP. V was cut by 6 bases and J by 6 bases, with 11 bases left in between. The CDR3 extends over 12 amino acids. CDR3 nucleotide sequence: TGTGCTAGTGGCTATACAGGGTCTGAAGCTTTCTTT. Protein: CASGYTGSEAFF.

The chain couples TRBV19 to TRBJ2-1; TRBD2 matches at 14 bases. The V gene end was trimmed by 7 bases and the J gene end by 0 bases; junction bases not matched to a gene: 11. Germline CDR1 and CDR2: LNHDA and SQIVND (reference sequence). The CDR3 spans 19 residues. CDR3 sequence (DNA): TGTGCCAGTACCCAACCGGGACTAGCGGGGGCGAGCTCCTACAATGAGCAGTTCTTC. This sequence encodes CASTQPGLAGASSYNEQFF.

The chain uses TRBV27 and TRBJ2-1; D is perhaps TRBD2 (6 bases). The CDR3 covers 17 residues. Germline V CDR1 and CDR2: MNHEY, SMNVEV (reference sequence). V lost 0 bases and J 4 bases, leaving 16 bases between the germline ends. CDR3: CASSLSSGGAGYNEQFF. In DNA, the CDR3 is TGTGCCAGCAGTTTATCATCGGGCGGGGCCGGTTACAATGAGCAGTTCTTC.

The chain recombines TRBV7-2 with TRBJ2-7, with 9 bases fitting TRBD2. Germline CDR1 reads SGHTA; CDR2 reads FQGNSA. Trimming removed 1 base from V and 2 bases from J; junction bases left unmatched: 6. There are 16 residues in the CDR3. As DNA, the CDR3 is TGTGCCAGCAGCTTAGGTAGACTAGCGGCCCCCTACGAGCAGTACTTC. It codes for CASSLGRLAAPYEQYF. Together with reference TRBV7-2 and TRBJ2-7, the CDR3 gives the full variable domain: GAGVSQSPSNKVTEKGKDVELRCDPISGHTALYWYRQSLGQGLEFLIYFQGNSAPDKSGLPSDRFSAERTGGSVSTLTIQRTQQEDSAVYLCASSLGRLAAPYEQYFGPGTRLTVT.

The chain has TRBV2 and TRBJ2-3, with TRBD2 identical over 14 bases. J lost 4 bases, V lost 8 bases, and 8 bases had no gene match. The CDR3 loop spans 16 amino acids. Germline CDR1 and CDR2: SNHLY and FYNNEI. The CDR3 DNA follows: TGTGCCAGCGGGTTAGGGACTAGCGGGAGCCCAGATACGCAGTATTTT. The encoded protein is CASGLGTSGSPDTQYF. Filled out from reference TRBV2 and TRBJ2-3, the complete variable domain reads EPEVTQTPSHQVTQMGQEVILRCVPISNHLYFYWYRQILGQKVEFLVSFYNNEISEKSEIFDDQFSVERPDGSNFTLKIRSTKLEDSAMYFCASGLGTSGSPDTQYFGPGTRLTVL.